One and the same sample provided the 21 T cell receptor beta chains below, sequenced in a study of T cells after yellow fever vaccination. TCRdb reprocessed the 5' RACE reads with MiXCR, giving one entry per CDR3 protein. The repertoire holds a few hundred thousand distinct CDR3 sequences, with 6% to 7.5% as singletons. The sample was CD4+ T cells sorted from PBMCs, taken 15 days after the yellow fever booster vaccination. All receptors come from a man younger than 45 who received the YFV17D yellow fever vaccine.

This clonotype was found many times. This rearrangement joins TRBV6-5 to TRBJ2-5, with D unresolved. Trimming removed 6 bases from V and 5 bases from J, with 10 bases in between. The CDR3 is 12 residues long. Looked up from germline, CDR1 is MNHEY and CDR2 is SVGAGI. The CDR3 protein is CASSPQPETQYF. The CDR3 DNA reads TGTGCCAGCAGCCCTCAGCCGGAGACCCAGTACTTC.

This clonotype came up many times. This chain joins TRBV5-6 and TRBJ1-1; D remains unclear. Germline values: CDR1 SGHDT, CDR2 YYEEEE. Trimming left V 2 bases short and J 0 bases short, with 5 bases between. The length of the CDR3 is 13 residues. The CDR3 DNA follows: TGTGCCAGCAGCTTTCCGATGAACACTGAAGCTTTCTTT. Its translation is CASSFPMNTEAFF.

This clonotype appeared many times. The V call is TRBV4-2, the J call TRBJ2-2; D not certain. In germline, CDR1 is LGHNA, CDR2 YNFKEQ. This CDR3 contains 14 residues. The V end was cut by 4 bases, the J end by 4 bases, with 10 bases between. The CDR3 bases are TGTGCCAGCAGCCTAGCCGCGTCCACCGGGGAGCTGTTTTTT. It translates to CASSLAASTGELFF.

This clonotype was found many times. The chain is built from TRBV28 and TRBJ1-2, with 7 bases lining up with TRBD1. V was clipped by 4 bases and J by 4 bases; unmatched bases: 3. Germline V gene data show CDR1 as MDHEN and CDR2 as SYDVKM. This CDR3 comprises 13 residues. CDR3 in DNA: TGTGCCAGCAGTTCCGACAGGGTCTATGGCTACACCTTC. Its protein product is CASSSDRVYGYTF.

This clonotype was counted only a few times. The V and J genes are TRBV29-1 and TRBJ2-7; a possible D gene is TRBD1 (6 bases). The CDR3 is made up of 12 amino acids. V was clipped by 3 bases and J by 6 bases, with 12 bases between them. CDR1 and CDR2 from the germline V gene are SQVTM and ANQGSEA. The CDR3 sequence: CSVDRGSAEQYF. The CDR3 DNA is TGCAGCGTTGATAGGGGGTCGGCCGAGCAGTACTTC.

This clonotype was picked up a small number of times. The J gene is TRBJ2-3, the V gene TRBV7-2; D is ambiguous. V lost 1 base and J lost 2, with 10 bases in between. Per germline, CDR1 SGHTA and CDR2 FQGNSA. The length of the CDR3 is 15 residues. The CDR3 DNA follows: TGTGCCAGCAGCTTAGAACCGGGCATCACAGATACGCAGTATTTT. It is translated as CASSLEPGITDTQYF.

The V and J genes are TRBV7-2 and TRBJ1-2; 8 nucleotides match TRBD1. This CDR3 contains 13 residues. V was clipped by 4 bases and J by 2 bases; unmatched bases: 0. Germline lookup yields CDR1 SGHTA and CDR2 FQGNSA. The CDR3 loop reads CASSWTGNYGYTF. CDR3 bases: TGTGCCAGCAGCTGGACAGGGAACTATGGCTACACCTTC.

CDR3 region: CASSVGASGGTDTQYF. The CDR3 nucleotides are TGTGCCAGCAGCGTAGGTGCTAGCGGCGGCACAGATACGCAGTATTTT. The gene calls are TRBV9 and TRBJ2-3; 7 bases are shared with TRBD2. Germline V gives CDR1 SGDLS, CDR2 YYNGEE. The CDR3 is 16 amino acids. The J segment lost 1 base and the V segment lost 0 bases, leaving 5 bases of the junction unmatched.

This clonotype came up many times. The chain recombines TRBV5-1 with TRBJ2-1, with no clear D. The CDR3 is made up of 14 amino acids. The ends were cut back, 0 bases at V and 8 bases at J, with 12 bases in the middle. CDR1 is SGHRS, CDR2 YFSETQ, per germline. CDR3 coding DNA: TGCGCCAGCAGCTTGGGCGAATTGCTGGATGAGCAGTTCTTC. Protein sequence: CASSLGELLDEQFF.

This clonotype was counted ten times or more. The chain joins TRBV12-3 or TRBV12-4 to TRBJ2-2; D is unclear. The CDR3 length is 10 residues. Deletions cut 6 bases from V and 8 bases from J, with 4 bases between. CDR3 sequence reads: CASRLGELFF. The CDR3 nucleotides read TGTGCCAGCAGACTTGGGGAGCTGTTTTTT.

This clonotype was seen more than once but under ten times. This rearrangement joins TRBV15 to TRBJ2-3; D might be TRBD1 (6 bases). The CDR3 extends over 16 amino acids. CDR1 and CDR2 (germline): LNHNV, YYDKDF (reference sequence). Trimming left V 0 bases short and J 4 bases short, with 14 bases between. CDR3 protein: CATSRETRGRADTQYF. The CDR3 DNA sequence: TGTGCCACCAGCAGAGAAACCAGGGGCAGGGCAGATACGCAGTATTTT.

This clonotype appeared a few times. CDR3 residues: CASSEVPYEQYF. The CDR3 DNA reads as TGTGCCAGCAGTGAGGTTCCCTACGAGCAGTACTTC. The chain is built from TRBV12-3 or TRBV12-4 and TRBJ2-7; no clear D. V lost 5 bases, J lost 2 bases, and 7 bases lay in between. The CDR3 has 12 amino acids.

This rearrangement joins TRBV12-3 or TRBV12-4 to TRBJ1-2; D perhaps matches TRBD1 (6 bases). This CDR3 is 15 amino acids long. V lost 3 bases and J lost 4, with 15 bases in between. CDR3 sequence: CASSFQEQGLYGYTF. The DNA for the CDR3 is TGTGCCAGCAGTTTCCAGGAACAGGGCCTCTATGGCTACACCTTC.

The sample holds many counts of this clonotype. The rearrangement uses TRBV19 and TRBJ2-4; no clear D. V was trimmed by 7 bases and J by 8 bases, leaving 12 bases between them. Germline-derived CDR1 and CDR2 are LNHDA and SQIVND (reference sequence). The CDR3 contains 12 residues. CDR3 sequence (DNA): TGTGCCAGTACCTCCACGGCACACATTCAGTACTTC. Protein product: CASTSTAHIQYF.

This clonotype has only a few counts. One end of the junction fails to match germline, which may point to a read error. The chain recombines TRBV7-2 with TRBJ2-5; the D gene is possibly TRBD2 (5 bases). The CDR3 is 15 amino acids. Germline V lookup: CDR1 SGHTA, CDR2 FQGNSA. CDR3 coding DNA: TGTGCCAGCAGATTAGCGCCCACAGTACGAGAGACCCAGTACTTC. As protein: CASRLAPTVRETQYF.

This clonotype was detected a few times. The CDR3 region has the DNA TGTGCCAGCAGACCTTCTCTTCTCGGGGACTCAGATTCAGATACGCAGTATTTT. Residues: CASRPSLLGDSDSDTQYF. V usage is TRBV28 and J usage is TRBJ2-3; possibly TRBD2 for D (6 bases). V was clipped by 6 bases and J by 4 bases, with 26 bases between them. Germline lookup yields CDR1 MDHEN and CDR2 SYDVKM. The CDR3 runs 18 residues.

A few counts support this clonotype. V gene TRBV19 combines with J gene TRBJ2-7, with 7 bases aligning to TRBD2. Germline-derived CDR1 and CDR2 are LNHDA and SQIVND (reference sequence). After removal of 3 bases from V and 4 bases from J, the junction contained 9 bases not matched to a gene. The CDR3 is made up of 15 amino acids. CDR3 sequence (DNA): TGTGCCAGTAGTATTCGGGGACTACCGGGTTACGAGCAGTACTTC. This sequence encodes CASSIRGLPGYEQYF.

The table lists this clonotype with a few counts. The chain recombines TRBV20-1 with TRBJ2-1; D might be TRBD2 (5 bases). The CDR3 runs 16 residues. The V gene's germline CDR1 is DFQATT and CDR2 SNEGSKA (reference sequence). The V end was cut by 0 bases, the J end by 5 bases, with 17 bases between. CDR3 DNA: TGCAGTGCTAGAGATTACGCGGGCCGAGCTAACAATGAGCAGTTCTTC. It yields the protein CSARDYAGRANNEQFF.

This chain links TRBV12-3 or TRBV12-4 with TRBJ1-5, with TRBD1 identical over 7 bases. This CDR3 comprises 13 residues. With 6 bases clipped from V and 10 bases from J, the junction kept 9 bases outside the gene matches. This CDR3 is CASSRGTAQPQHF. In DNA, the CDR3 is TGTGCCAGCAGCCGGGGGACAGCTCAACCCCAGCATTTT.

The chain links TRBV20-1 to TRBJ1-5; D ambiguous. The CDR3 is 14 amino acids. Germline-derived CDR1 and CDR2 are DFQATT and SNEGSKA (reference sequence). V was trimmed by 4 bases and J by 6 bases, leaving 16 bases between them. CDR3 region: CSATSGLMGQPQHF. In DNA, the CDR3 is TGCAGTGCTACATCTGGCCTGATGGGTCAGCCCCAGCATTTT.

This sequence joins TRBV20-1 and TRBJ1-6; possible D gene TRBD1, 5 bases. CDR1 and CDR2 from the germline V gene are DFQATT and SNEGSKA (reference sequence). The CDR3 spans 13 residues. Trimming cost V 0 bases and J 7 bases, with 7 bases left between them. The CDR3: CSARETENSPLHF. CDR3 bases: TGCAGTGCTAGAGAGACAGAAAATTCACCCCTCCACTTT.